One and the same sample provided the 10 T cell receptor beta chains below, sequenced in a study of blood T cells in healthy people across ages (dated by TCRdb to 2014 to 2015). The library was generated by 5' RACE. Sequencing took place on an Illumina HiSeq 2500. A second PCR of roughly 7 to 12 cycles was performed with a sample-barcoded 5' primer and a J-beta primer mix. TCRdb reprocessing: public reads trimmed at Q25 with fastp, clones called with MiXCR, in-frame beta chains kept. Entries are consolidated by CDR3 protein sequence, retaining the most common genes and DNA. The sample contains 1.5 million to 2 million distinct CDR3 sequences, roughly 30% of them found a single time. The ten largest clones add up to approximately 10% of the sample. The specimen was blood. These receptors were taken from a woman aged 30 to 39 in good health.

This clonotype was observed a single time. The chain combines TRBV5-1 with TRBJ2-5; D is perhaps TRBD1 (5 bases). The CDR3 is 17 amino acids. Per the germline V gene, CDR1 is SGHRS and CDR2 is YFSETQ. Deletions cut 2 bases from V and 4 bases from J, with 21 bases between. DNA of the CDR3: TGCGCCAGCAGCTTCCAGGGTAGTGGCGTGAGTCGAGAGACCCAGTACTTC. It translates to CASSFQGSGVSRETQYF. Using reference TRBV5-1 and TRBJ2-5 for the parts outside the CDR3, the full variable domain is KAGVTQTPRYLIKTRGQQVTLSCSPISGHRSVSWYQQTPGQGLQFLFEYFSETQRNKGNFPGRFSGRQFSNSRSEMNVSTLELGDSALYLCASSFQGSGVSRETQYFGPGTRLLVL.

Turning to this clonotype: Sequence at one end of the junction differs from germline and may be a read error. This chain joins TRBV11-2 and TRBJ2-5; D may be TRBD2 (5 bases). The CDR3 covers 16 residues. CDR1 is SGHAT, CDR2 FQNNGV, per germline. The CDR3 loop is CANSSLRRGVQETQYF. In DNA form, the CDR3 reads TGTGCCAACAGCTCGTTACGCCGGGGAGTACAGGAGACCCAGTACTTC.

This clonotype was observed a single time. V gene TRBV20-1 combines with J gene TRBJ2-7; 10 bases map to TRBD1. The germline CDR1 and CDR2 sequences are DFQATT and SNEGSKA (reference sequence). The CDR3 consists of 18 residues. V lost 3 bases to trimming and J lost 4 bases; unmatched junction nucleotides: 18. The CDR3 sequence: CSARGGGDRGLRGYEQYF. In nucleotides, the CDR3 is TGCAGTGCTAGGGGCGGGGGTGACAGGGGGCTAAGGGGTTACGAGCAGTACTTC.

CDR3 loop: CASSGNYQETQYF. The CDR3, as DNA: TGTGCCAGCAGTGGGAACTACCAAGAGACCCAGTACTTC. The chain uses TRBV2 and TRBJ2-5, with D unresolved. The length of the CDR3 is 13 residues. The germline CDR1 and CDR2 sequences are SNHLY and FYNNEI. V lost 4 bases and J 0 bases, leaving 6 bases between the germline ends.

The chain links TRBV4-1 to TRBJ2-1; 10 bases align to TRBD2. Germline loops: CDR1 MGHRA, CDR2 YSYEKL. The length of the CDR3 is 15 residues. Trimming at V came to 8 bases and at J to 7 bases, leaving 11 bases not matched to a gene. CDR3 bases: TGCGCCAGCGGCCGGATAATAGCGGGAGGTAATGAGCAGTTCTTC. It encodes CASGRIIAGGNEQFF.

This clonotype was seen a few times. The chain is built from TRBV6-1 and TRBJ2-7, with D maybe TRBD2 (6 bases). In germline, CDR1 is MNHNS, CDR2 SASEGT. V was pared by 7 bases and J by 3 bases, with 16 bases between. CDR3 length: 14 amino acids. CDR3 nucleotides: TGTGCCAGCACCCACACCCAGGGAGGCTACGAGCAGTACTTC. Its translation is CASTHTQGGYEQYF.

This clonotype was observed a handful of times. V is TRBV5-1 and J is TRBJ2-7; 11 bases are a match to TRBD1. CDR3 length equals 13 residues. J gave up 5 bases and V 4 bases, and 2 bases lay outside the gene matches. In germline, CDR1 is SGHRS, CDR2 YFSETQ. This chain's CDR3 is CASSTDRGHEQYF. CDR3 coding DNA: TGCGCCAGCAGCACGGACAGGGGGCACGAGCAGTACTTC.

As concerns this clonotype: This may stem from a read error, because a much larger clone lies one nucleotide away. CDR3 in DNA: TGCGCCAACAGCCCGCAGACAGGGCAAGAGACCCAGTACTTC. Translating gives CANSPQTGQETQYF. This chain joins TRBV5-1 and TRBJ2-5; TRBD1 agrees at 7 bases. Per the germline V gene, CDR1 is SGHRS and CDR2 is YFSETQ. The CDR3 is 14 amino acids.

The chain combines TRBV27 with TRBJ2-7; D could derive from TRBD1 or TRBD2 (5 bases each). Per the germline V gene, CDR1 is MNHEY and CDR2 is SMNVEV (reference sequence). CDR3 length: 16 residues. V lost 5 bases, J lost 10 bases, and 27 bases lay in between. The DNA of the CDR3 is TGTGCCAGCAGTCCCTCTCGGGGCGGCGCAACGATCGAACAGTACTTC. Amino acid sequence: CASSPSRGGATIEQYF.

The genes are TRBV9 and TRBJ2-3; D may match TRBD1 or TRBD2 (5 bases each). V shed 0 bases and J shed 0 bases, with 11 bases lying between them. There are 16 residues in the CDR3. Looked up from germline, CDR1 is SGDLS and CDR2 is YYNGEE. The CDR3 DNA sequence: TGTGCCAGCAGCGTAGTAGGGGAGCAAAGCACAGATACGCAGTATTTT. Translating gives CASSVVGEQSTDTQYF.